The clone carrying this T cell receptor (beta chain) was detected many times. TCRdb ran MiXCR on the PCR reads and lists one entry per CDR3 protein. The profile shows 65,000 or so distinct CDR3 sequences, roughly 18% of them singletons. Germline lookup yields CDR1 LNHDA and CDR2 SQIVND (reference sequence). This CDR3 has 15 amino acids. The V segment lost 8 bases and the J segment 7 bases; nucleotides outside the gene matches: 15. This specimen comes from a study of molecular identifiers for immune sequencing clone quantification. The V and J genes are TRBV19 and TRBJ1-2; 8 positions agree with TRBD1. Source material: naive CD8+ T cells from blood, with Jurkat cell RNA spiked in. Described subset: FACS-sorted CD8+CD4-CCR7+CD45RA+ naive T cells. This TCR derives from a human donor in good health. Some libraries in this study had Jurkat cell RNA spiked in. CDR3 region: CASQDPGQATTGYTF. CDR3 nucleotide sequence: TGTGCCAGTCAAGATCCGGGACAGGCGACAACTGGCTACACCTTC.